This TCR beta chain was profiled in a study of T-cell memory formation after mild COVID-19. On the study more broadly: Most TCR clusters belonged to a single donor.

Libraries for TCRalpha and TCRbeta carried sample barcodes and unique molecular identifiers via 5'RACE. TCRdb re-called the 5' RACE reads with MiXCR, one entry per CDR3 protein. This table holds some 210,000 distinct CDR3 sequences, about 16% found once. V gave up 1 base and J gave up 4 bases, with 11 bases separating them. The germline V gene has CDR1 SGHVS and CDR2 FQNEAQ. The length of the CDR3 is 14 residues. This clonotype was picked up many times. The receptor was derived from an adult woman who had mild COVID-19 (a few samples of this study predate the infection). Cell type and time point are not known. The sample comprised PBMCs or a T cell subset sorted from them (not recorded which). The chain joins TRBV7-8 to TRBJ2-7; D unresolved. Written as DNA, the CDR3 is TGTGCCAGCAGCTTAGGACCAACCGCGTACGAGCAGTACTTC. Translating gives CASSLGPTAYEQYF.